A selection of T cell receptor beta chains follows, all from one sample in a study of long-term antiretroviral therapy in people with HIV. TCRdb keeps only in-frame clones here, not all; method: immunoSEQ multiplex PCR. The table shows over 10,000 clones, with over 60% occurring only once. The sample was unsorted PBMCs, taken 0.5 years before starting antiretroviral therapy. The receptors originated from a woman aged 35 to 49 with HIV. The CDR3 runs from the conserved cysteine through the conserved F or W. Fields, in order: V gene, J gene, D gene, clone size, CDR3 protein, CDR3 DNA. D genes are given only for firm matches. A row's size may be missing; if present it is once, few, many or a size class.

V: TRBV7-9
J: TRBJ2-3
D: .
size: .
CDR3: CASSLSPSTDTQYF
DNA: TGTGCCAGCAGCTTATCCCCAAGCACAGATACGCAGTATTTT

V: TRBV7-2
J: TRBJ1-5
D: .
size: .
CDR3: CASSLAWGGTANQPQHF
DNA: TGTGCCAGCAGCTTAGCTTGGGGGGGAACCGCCAATCAGCCCCAGCATTTT

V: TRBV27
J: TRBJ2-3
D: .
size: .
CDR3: CASSRQGTDTQYF
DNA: TGTGCCAGCAGTAGACAGGGCACAGATACGCAGTATTTT

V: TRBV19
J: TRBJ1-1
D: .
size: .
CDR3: CASSLRDNTEAFF
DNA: TGTGCCAGTAGCCTCCGGGACAACACTGAAGCTTTCTTT

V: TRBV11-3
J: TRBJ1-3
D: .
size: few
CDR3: CASSLGPLNTIYF
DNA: TGTGCCAGCAGCTTAGGACCCCTGAACACCATATATTTT

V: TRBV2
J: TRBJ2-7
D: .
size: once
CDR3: CASEDNLAGISNEQYF
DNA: TGTGCCAGCGAAGACAATCTGGCAGGGATCTCCAACGAGCAGTACTTC

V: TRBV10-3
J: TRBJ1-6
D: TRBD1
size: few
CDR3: CAIRDRDGYSPLHF
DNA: TGTGCCATTAGGGACAGGGACGGGTATTCACCCCTCCACTTT

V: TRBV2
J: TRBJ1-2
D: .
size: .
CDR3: CASKPLKDSYTF
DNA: TGTGCCAGCAAACCCCTTAAAGACAGCTACACCTTC

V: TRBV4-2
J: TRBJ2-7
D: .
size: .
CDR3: CASSQVGVPYEQYF
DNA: TGTGCCAGCAGCCAAGTTGGGGTCCCCTACGAGCAGTACTTC

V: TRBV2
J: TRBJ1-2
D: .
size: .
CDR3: CASRGRFYGYTF
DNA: TGTGCCAGCAGGGGACGGTTCTATGGCTACACCTTC

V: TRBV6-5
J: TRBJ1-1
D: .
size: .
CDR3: CASRGSAGMNTEAFF
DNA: TGTGCCAGCAGGGGATCTGCAGGGATGAACACTGAAGCTTTCTTT

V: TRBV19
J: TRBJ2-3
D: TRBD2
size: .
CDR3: CASSITASGSVPDTQYF
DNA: TGTGCCAGTAGTATTACCGCTAGCGGGAGTGTACCAGATACGCAGTATTTT

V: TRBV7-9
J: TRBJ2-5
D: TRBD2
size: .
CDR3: CASSNPGGARDQYF
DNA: TGTGCCAGCAGCAACCCCGGGGGGGCGCGGGACCAGTACTTC

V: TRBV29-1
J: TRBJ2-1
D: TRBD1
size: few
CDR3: CSVEGWDRVNEQFF
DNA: TGCAGCGTTGAGGGGTGGGACAGGGTGAATGAGCAGTTCTTC

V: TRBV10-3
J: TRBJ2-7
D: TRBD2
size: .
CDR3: CAISGITLGTSGKSYEQYF
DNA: TGTGCCATCAGTGGTATAACCCTCGGGACTAGCGGGAAATCCTACGAGCAGTACTTC

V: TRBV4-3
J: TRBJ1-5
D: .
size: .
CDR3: CASSQDPSGNQPQHF
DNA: TGCGCCAGCAGCCAAGATCCTTCAGGCAATCAGCCCCAGCATTTT

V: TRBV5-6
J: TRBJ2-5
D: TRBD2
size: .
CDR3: CASSGMTSGTQYF
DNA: TGTGCCAGCAGCGGGATGACTAGCGGGACCCAGTACTTC

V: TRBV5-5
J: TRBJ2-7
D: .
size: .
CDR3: CASSWTASYEQYF
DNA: TGTGCCAGCAGCTGGACAGCCTCCTACGAGCAGTACTTC

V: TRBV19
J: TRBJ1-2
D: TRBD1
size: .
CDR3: CASSIDLTGGHYGYTF
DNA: TGTGCCAGTAGTATAGATCTGACAGGGGGCCACTATGGCTACACCTTC

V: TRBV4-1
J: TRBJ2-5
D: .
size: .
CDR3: CASSQDVASKGETQYF
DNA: TGCGCCAGCAGCCAAGACGTGGCTTCTAAGGGAGAGACCCAGTACTTC

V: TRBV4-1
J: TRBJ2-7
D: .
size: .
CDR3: CASSQEITRMAGAYEQYF
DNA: TGCGCCAGCAGCCAAGAAATAACAAGGATGGCAGGGGCCTACGAGCAGTACTTC

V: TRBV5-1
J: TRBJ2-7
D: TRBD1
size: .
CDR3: CASSTSGQDAEQYF
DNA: TGCGCCAGCAGCACTTCGGGACAGGATGCCGAGCAGTACTTC

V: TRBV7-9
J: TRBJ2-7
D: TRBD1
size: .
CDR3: CASSLTGTGLREQYF
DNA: TGTGCCAGCAGCTTAACCGGGACAGGGTTGAGGGAGCAGTACTTC

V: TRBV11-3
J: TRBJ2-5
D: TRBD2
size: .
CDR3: CASSASGAGGTQYF
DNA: TGTGCCAGCAGCGCTAGCGGGGCCGGCGGAACCCAGTACTTC

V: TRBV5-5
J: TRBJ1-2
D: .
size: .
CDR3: CASSFEMWGGYGYTF
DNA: TGTGCCAGCAGCTTTGAAATGTGGGGGGGCTATGGCTACACCTTC